Sequencing of this TCR beta chain was carried out in a study of response to subunit inactivated influenza vaccine. In regard to this clonotype: The antigen remains unidentified.

Study conclusions and caveats: The authors put forward the suggestion that each seasonal influenza vaccination may bring in only a limited number of new T cells.

Via MiXCR, TCRdb re-called the RT-PCR reads, giving one row per CDR3 protein. This sample has hundreds of thousands of distinct CDR3 sequences, with 14% found just once. The CDR3 spans 16 residues. The ends lost 1 base at V and 1 base at J; junction bases unmatched: 4. From germline, CDR1 is LGHNA and CDR2 YNFKEQ. The clonotype originates from a man aged 50 or older who received an inactivated influenza vaccine. V gene TRBV4-2 combines with J gene TRBJ2-3; 8 bases are shared with TRBD2. The sample in question was PBMCs from blood, obtained roughly 15 days before vaccination. CDR3 region: CASSQATSGRTDTQYF. CDR3 sequence (DNA): TGTGCCAGCAGCCAAGCAACTAGCGGACGCACAGATACGCAGTATTTT.